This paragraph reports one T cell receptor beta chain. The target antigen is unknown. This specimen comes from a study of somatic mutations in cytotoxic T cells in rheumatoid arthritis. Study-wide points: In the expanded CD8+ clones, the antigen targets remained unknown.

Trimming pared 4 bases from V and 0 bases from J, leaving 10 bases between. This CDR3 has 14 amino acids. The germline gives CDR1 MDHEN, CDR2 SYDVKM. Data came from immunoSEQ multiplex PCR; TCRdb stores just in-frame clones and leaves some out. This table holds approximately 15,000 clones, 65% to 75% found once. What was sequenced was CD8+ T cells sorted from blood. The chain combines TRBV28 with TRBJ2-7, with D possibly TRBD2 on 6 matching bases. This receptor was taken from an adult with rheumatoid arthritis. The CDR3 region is CASSSAGNSYEQYF. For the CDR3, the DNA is TGTGCCAGCAGTTCGGCGGGGAACTCCTACGAGCAGTACTTC.